This T cell receptor beta chain was sequenced during a study of T cell changes during pregnancy in multiple sclerosis. In germline, CDR1 is WNHNN, CDR2 SYGVQD (reference sequence). The CDR3 sequence is 13 residues long. Trimming pared 5 bases from V and 10 bases from J, leaving 15 bases between. Produced via immunoSEQ multiplex PCR; TCRdb's table is partial and in-frame only. The table has about 80,000 clones, approximately 92% seen once. The rearrangement joins TRBV10-1 to TRBJ2-1, with no clear D. This receptor was obtained from a female donor with multiple sclerosis, enrolled in a pregnancy study. Sequences were derived from CD4+ T cells from peripheral blood mononuclear cells, sampled before pregnancy. CDR3 sequence (DNA): TGCGCCAGCAGTCGTACGGGTGAAGGAGAGCAGTTCTTC. Amino acid sequence: CASSRTGEGEQFF.